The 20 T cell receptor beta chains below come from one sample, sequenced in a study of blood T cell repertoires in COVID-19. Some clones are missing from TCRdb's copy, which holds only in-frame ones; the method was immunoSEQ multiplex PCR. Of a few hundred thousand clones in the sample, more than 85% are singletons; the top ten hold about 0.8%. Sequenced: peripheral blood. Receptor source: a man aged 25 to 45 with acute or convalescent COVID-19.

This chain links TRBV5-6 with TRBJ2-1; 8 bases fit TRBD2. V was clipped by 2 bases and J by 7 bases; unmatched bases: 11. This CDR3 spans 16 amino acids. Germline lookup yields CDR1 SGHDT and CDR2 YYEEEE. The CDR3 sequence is CASSFAGTGGANEQFF. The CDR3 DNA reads TGTGCCAGCAGCTTTGCCGGGACGGGAGGGGCAAATGAGCAGTTCTTC.

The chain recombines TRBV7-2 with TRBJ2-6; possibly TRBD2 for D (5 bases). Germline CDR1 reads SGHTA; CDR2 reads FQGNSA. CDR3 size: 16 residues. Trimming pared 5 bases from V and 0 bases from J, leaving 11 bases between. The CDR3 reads CASSKLVRSGANVLTF. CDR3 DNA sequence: TGTGCCAGCAGCAAACTAGTTCGCTCTGGGGCCAACGTCCTGACTTTC.

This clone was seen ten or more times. The CDR3 DNA sequence: TGTGCCAGCAGCTGGACAGGGGTCGTCACTGAAGCTTTCTTT. It codes for CASSWTGVVTEAFF. The rearrangement uses TRBV5-6 and TRBJ1-1; TRBD1 agrees at 9 bases. The junction had 4 bases not matched to a gene; V was cut back by 3 bases and J by 4 bases. Germline V gene data show CDR1 as SGHDT and CDR2 as YYEEEE. This CDR3 contains 14 residues.

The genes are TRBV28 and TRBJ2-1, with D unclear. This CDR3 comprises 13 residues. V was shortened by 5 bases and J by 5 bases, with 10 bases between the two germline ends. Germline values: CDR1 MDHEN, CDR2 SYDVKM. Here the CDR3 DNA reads TGTGCCAGCAGTCGCCTATATAACAATGAGCAGTTCTTC. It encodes CASSRLYNNEQFF.

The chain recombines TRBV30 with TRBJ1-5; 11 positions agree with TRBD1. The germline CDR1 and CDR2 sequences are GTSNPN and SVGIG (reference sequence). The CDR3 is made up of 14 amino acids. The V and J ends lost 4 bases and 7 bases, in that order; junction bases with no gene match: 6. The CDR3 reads CAWTGTGGVQPQHF. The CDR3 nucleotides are TGTGCCTGGACAGGGACAGGGGGGGTACAGCCCCAGCATTTT.

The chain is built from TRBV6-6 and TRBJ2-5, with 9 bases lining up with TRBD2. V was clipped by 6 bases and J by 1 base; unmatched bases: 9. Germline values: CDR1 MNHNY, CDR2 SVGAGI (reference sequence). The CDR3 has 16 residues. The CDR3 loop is CASSQRGGRAQETQYF. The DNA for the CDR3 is TGTGCCAGCAGCCAACGGGGCGGGAGGGCCCAAGAGACCCAGTACTTC.

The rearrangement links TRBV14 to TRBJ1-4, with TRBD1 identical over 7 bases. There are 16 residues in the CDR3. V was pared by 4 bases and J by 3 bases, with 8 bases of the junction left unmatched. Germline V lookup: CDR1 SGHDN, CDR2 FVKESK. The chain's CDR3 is CASSPQTGTANEKLFF. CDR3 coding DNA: TGTGCCAGCAGCCCTCAGACAGGGACAGCTAATGAAAAACTGTTTTTT.

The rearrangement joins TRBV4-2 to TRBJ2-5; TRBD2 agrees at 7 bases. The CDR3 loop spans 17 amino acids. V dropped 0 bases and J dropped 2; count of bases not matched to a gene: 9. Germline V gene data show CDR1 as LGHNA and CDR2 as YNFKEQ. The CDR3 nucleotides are TGTGCCAGCAGCCAAGAAGGGCCTAGCGGACCTCAAGAGACCCAGTACTTC. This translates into CASSQEGPSGPQETQYF.

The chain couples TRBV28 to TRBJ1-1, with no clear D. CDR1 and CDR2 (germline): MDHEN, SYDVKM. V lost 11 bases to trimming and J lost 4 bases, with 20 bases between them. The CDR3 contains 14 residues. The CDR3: CAARGSPMITEAFF. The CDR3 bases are TGTGCCGCCCGTGGGAGCCCTATGATCACTGAAGCTTTCTTT.

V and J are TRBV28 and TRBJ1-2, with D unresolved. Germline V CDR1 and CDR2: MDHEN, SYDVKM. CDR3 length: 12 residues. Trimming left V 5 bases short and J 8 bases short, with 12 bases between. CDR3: CASSITVIGYTF. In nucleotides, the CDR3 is TGTGCCAGCAGTATAACAGTAATAGGCTACACCTTC.

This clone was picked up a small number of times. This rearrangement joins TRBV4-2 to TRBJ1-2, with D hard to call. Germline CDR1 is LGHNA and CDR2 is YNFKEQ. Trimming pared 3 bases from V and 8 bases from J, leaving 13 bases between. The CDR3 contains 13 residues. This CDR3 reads CASSHEGGGGYTF. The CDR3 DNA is TGTGCCAGCAGCCATGAAGGTGGAGGGGGCTACACCTTC.

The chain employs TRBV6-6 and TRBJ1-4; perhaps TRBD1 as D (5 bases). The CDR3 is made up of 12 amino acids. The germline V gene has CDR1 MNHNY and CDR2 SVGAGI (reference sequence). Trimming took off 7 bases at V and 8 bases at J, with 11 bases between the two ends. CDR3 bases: TGTGCCAGCAACCGACGGGGGGAAAAACTGTTTTTT. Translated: CASNRRGEKLFF.

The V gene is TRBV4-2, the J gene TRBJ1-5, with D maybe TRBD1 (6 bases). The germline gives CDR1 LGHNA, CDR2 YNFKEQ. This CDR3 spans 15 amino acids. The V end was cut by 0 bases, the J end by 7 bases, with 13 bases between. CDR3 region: CASSQDRGWGQPQHF. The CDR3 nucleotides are TGTGCCAGCAGCCAAGATAGGGGGTGGGGACAGCCCCAGCATTTT.

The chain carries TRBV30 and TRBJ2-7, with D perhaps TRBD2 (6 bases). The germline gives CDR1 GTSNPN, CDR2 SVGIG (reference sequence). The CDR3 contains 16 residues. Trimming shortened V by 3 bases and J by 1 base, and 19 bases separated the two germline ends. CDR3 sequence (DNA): TGTGCCTGGAGCGGTTCCTTTATTGGGGGGTCCTACGAGCAGTACTTC. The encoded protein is CAWSGSFIGGSYEQYF.

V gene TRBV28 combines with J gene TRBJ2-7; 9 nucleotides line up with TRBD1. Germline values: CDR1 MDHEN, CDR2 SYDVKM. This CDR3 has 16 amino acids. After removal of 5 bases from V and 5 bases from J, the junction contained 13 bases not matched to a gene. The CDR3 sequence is CASSLTGGASLNEQYF. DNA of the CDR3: TGTGCCAGCAGTCTCACAGGGGGCGCTAGTTTGAACGAGCAGTACTTC.

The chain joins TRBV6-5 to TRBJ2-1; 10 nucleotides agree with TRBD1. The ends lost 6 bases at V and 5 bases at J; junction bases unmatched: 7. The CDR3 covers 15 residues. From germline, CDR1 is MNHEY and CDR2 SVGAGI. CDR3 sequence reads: CASRWDRGTHNEQFF. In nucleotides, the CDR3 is TGTGCCAGCAGGTGGGACAGGGGTACACACAATGAGCAGTTCTTC.

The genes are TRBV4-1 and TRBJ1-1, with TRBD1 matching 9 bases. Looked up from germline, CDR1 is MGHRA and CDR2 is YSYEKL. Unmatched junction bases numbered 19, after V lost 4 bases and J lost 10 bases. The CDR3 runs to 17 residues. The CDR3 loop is CASSPIFSTGGDRRAFF. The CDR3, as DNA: TGCGCCAGCAGCCCTATATTCAGCACAGGGGGCGATCGAAGAGCTTTCTTT.

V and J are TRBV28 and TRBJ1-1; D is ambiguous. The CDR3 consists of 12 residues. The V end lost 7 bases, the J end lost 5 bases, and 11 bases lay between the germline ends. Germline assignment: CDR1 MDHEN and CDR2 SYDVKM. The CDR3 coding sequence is TGTGCCAGCAACGTCCTAGGTACTGAAGCTTTCTTT. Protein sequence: CASNVLGTEAFF.

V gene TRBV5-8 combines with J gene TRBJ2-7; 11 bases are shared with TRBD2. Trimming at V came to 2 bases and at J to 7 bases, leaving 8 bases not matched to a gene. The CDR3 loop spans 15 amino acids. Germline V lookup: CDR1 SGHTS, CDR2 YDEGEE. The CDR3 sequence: CASSFLAGGPGEQYF. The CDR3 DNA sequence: TGTGCCAGCAGCTTTTTAGCGGGAGGGCCCGGGGAGCAGTACTTC.

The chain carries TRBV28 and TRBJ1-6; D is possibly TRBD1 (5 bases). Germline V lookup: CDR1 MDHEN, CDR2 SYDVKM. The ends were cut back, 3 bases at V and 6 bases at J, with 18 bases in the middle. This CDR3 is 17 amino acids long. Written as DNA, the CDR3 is TGTGCCAGCAGTTTGATCCTAGGGGCCAGTACTAATTCACCCCTCCACTTT. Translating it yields CASSLILGASTNSPLHF.